A single sample is the source of the 22 T cell receptor beta chains below, sequenced in a study of T cell repertoires in cytomegalovirus infection. TCRdb used MiXCR to reprocess the reads, holding one entry per CDR3 protein. Among 200,000 to 300,000 distinct CDR3 sequences listed, roughly 13% were seen once. The sequencing sample was made of PBMCs. The receptor set was obtained from a human donor in good health (CMV status not recorded). Some clones in this sample may be carry-over from other donors' samples.

This clonotype has just a few counts. This sequence joins TRBV12-3 or TRBV12-4 and TRBJ1-1, with D possibly TRBD1 on 5 matching bases. The V and J ends lost 6 bases and 1 base respectively, with 21 bases between them. There are 17 residues in the CDR3. CDR3 bases: TGTGCCAGCAGGTCGGATTTTTTGGGGGGTGGGAACACTGAAGCTTTCTTT. Amino acid sequence: CASRSDFLGGGNTEAFF.

Here the CDR3 reads CASSLLDGTGIGEQYF. CDR3 bases: TGTGCCAGCAGTTTACTCGATGGGACAGGGATTGGCGAGCAGTACTTC. The chain combines TRBV28 with TRBJ2-7; 9 nucleotides line up with TRBD1. Germline V gene lookup returns CDR1 MDHEN and CDR2 SYDVKM. The CDR3 extends over 16 amino acids. V shed 2 bases, J shed 6 bases, and the junction held 11 bases outside the gene matches.

The chain has TRBV7-3 and TRBJ2-3; D remains ambiguous. This CDR3 has 15 amino acids. Germline CDR1 and CDR2: SGHTA and FQGTGA. Trimming stripped 3 bases from V and 4 bases from J, with 14 bases between. CDR3 loop: CASSFSGSHADTQYF. The CDR3 DNA sequence: TGTGCCAGCAGCTTTTCTGGTTCCCACGCAGATACGCAGTATTTT.

This chain uses TRBV12-5 with TRBJ2-1; D is unresolved. Germline CDR1 is LGHNT and CDR2 is FRNRAP. The V and J ends lost 4 bases and 10 bases respectively, with 14 bases between them. This CDR3 has 13 amino acids. CDR3 nucleotide sequence: TGTGCTAGTGGTTCCCCCTGGGCTTCAGAGCAGTTCTTC. The encoded protein is CASGSPWASEQFF.

This clonotype was picked up many times. The chain employs TRBV7-6 and TRBJ2-1, with D tentatively TRBD1 or TRBD2 (5 bases each). V was cut by 3 bases and J by 13 bases, with 16 bases left in between. Germline V gene lookup returns CDR1 SGHVS and CDR2 FNYEAQ. This CDR3 is 13 amino acids long. The CDR3 DNA is TGTGCCAGCAGCTTTAACGGGGACCTCGATCAGTTCTTC. This translates into CASSFNGDLDQFF. Full variable domain (rest looked up from reference TRBV7-6 and TRBJ2-1): GAGVSQSPRYKVTKRGQDVALRCDPISGHVSLYWYRQALGQGPEFLTYFNYEAQQDKSGLPNDRFSAERPEGSISTLTIQRTEQRDSAMYRCASSFNGDLDQFFGPGTRLTVL.

There are a few counts of this clonotype. One end of the junction varies from germline; a read error may be responsible. This chain uses TRBV11-2 with TRBJ2-7; 8 bases match TRBD1. The length of the CDR3 is 13 residues. CDR1 is SGHAT, CDR2 FQNNGV, per germline. The CDR3 DNA is TGTGCCAGCAGCCGGACAGGGTCCTTCGAGCAGTACTTC. Translation gives CASSRTGSFEQYF.

This clonotype was observed at least ten times. The genes are TRBV20-1 and TRBJ2-7, with TRBD1 matching 9 bases. With V trimmed by 3 bases and J by 2 bases, 8 bases remained unmatched. The length of the CDR3 is 15 residues. CDR1 DFQATT and CDR2 SNEGSKA come from the germline V gene (reference sequence). The CDR3 DNA is TGCAGTGCTAGTGGGCGGACAGGGGCGGCCTACGAGCAGTACTTC. This encodes CSASGRTGAAYEQYF.

This clonotype has at least ten counts. The V gene is TRBV5-5, the J gene TRBJ1-4; perhaps TRBD1 as D (6 bases). This CDR3 spans 15 amino acids. CDR1 is SGHKS, CDR2 YYEKEE, per germline (reference sequence). Trimming took 6 bases from V and 4 from J, leaving 16 bases between them. The DNA for the CDR3 is TGTGCCAGCACCTATAACCAGGGGTTTAATGAAAAACTGTTTTTT. Amino acids: CASTYNQGFNEKLFF. Combining the CDR3 with reference TRBV5-5 and TRBJ1-4 gives the whole variable domain DAGVTQSPTHLIKTRGQQVTLRCSPISGHKSVSWYQQVLGQGPQFIFQYYEKEERGRGNFPDRFSARQFPNYSSELNVNALLLGDSALYLCASTYNQGFNEKLFFGSGTQLSVL.

CDR3 residues: CASSNRVSYEQYF. CDR3 DNA: TGTGCCAGCAGCAACAGGGTCTCCTACGAGCAGTACTTC. The J gene is TRBJ2-7, the V gene TRBV13; tentatively, D is TRBD1 (6 bases). Germline CDR1 is PRHDT and CDR2 is FYEKMQ (reference sequence). The CDR3 contains 13 residues. The V and J ends lost 5 bases and 0 bases respectively, with 8 bases between them.

The V gene is TRBV2, the J gene TRBJ2-5, with 7 nucleotides matching TRBD1. V was pared by 6 bases and J by 0 bases, with 4 bases of the junction left unmatched. The CDR3 extends over 14 amino acids. CDR1 SNHLY and CDR2 FYNNEI come from the germline V gene. CDR3 in amino acids: CASRDRIYQETQYF. The CDR3 nucleotides read TGTGCCAGCAGGGACAGGATCTACCAAGAGACCCAGTACTTC.

V and J are TRBV12-3 or TRBV12-4 and TRBJ1-1, with D possibly matching TRBD1 (6 bases). The CDR3 has 14 amino acids. V was trimmed by 5 bases and J by 5 bases, leaving 15 bases between them. CDR3 DNA: TGTGCCAGCAGTACGATTAGGGGGTGGACTGAAGCTTTCTTT. As protein: CASSTIRGWTEAFF.

V and J are TRBV3-1 and TRBJ2-7; TRBD2 matches 11 bases. The CDR3 spans 16 residues. Germline values: CDR1 LGHDT, CDR2 YNNKEL (reference sequence). The V and J ends lost 4 bases and 0 bases, in that order; junction bases with no gene match: 5. CDR3 region: CASSPYGTSGSYEQYF. CDR3 DNA: TGTGCCAGCAGCCCCTACGGGACTAGCGGCTCCTACGAGCAGTACTTC.

This clonotype came up a few times. CDR3 bases: TGCGCCAGCAGTAGGAACAGGGGACTTGAAGCTTTCTTT. Protein product: CASSRNRGLEAFF. The chain carries TRBV10-1 and TRBJ1-1; TRBD1 matches at 7 bases. CDR3 size: 13 residues. From germline, CDR1 is WNHNN and CDR2 SYGVQD (reference sequence). The trim removed 5 bases at V and 7 bases at J, leaving 7 bases unmatched.

This clonotype was detected many times. The V gene is TRBV20-1, the J gene TRBJ1-6, with TRBD1 matching over 7 bases. Trimming removed 1 base from V and 2 bases from J; junction bases left unmatched: 5. The CDR3 runs 16 residues. Germline CDR1 reads DFQATT; CDR2 reads SNEGSKA (reference sequence). The CDR3 is CSARAQGIAYNSPLHF. The CDR3 DNA reads as TGCAGTGCTAGAGCACAGGGGATCGCCTATAATTCACCCCTCCACTTT.

Many counts were recorded for this clonotype. The V call is TRBV7-8, the J call TRBJ1-5; a possible D gene is TRBD1 (5 bases). V was cut by 0 bases and J by 3 bases, with 15 bases left in between. The V gene's germline CDR1 is SGHVS and CDR2 FQNEAQ. The CDR3 consists of 17 residues. The DNA of the CDR3 is TGTGCCAGCAGCTTAGCGCGGGCAGGGCGCCCCAATCAGCCCCAGCATTTT. This sequence encodes CASSLARAGRPNQPQHF.

The chain has TRBV7-3 and TRBJ2-2; D call uncertain. V shed 1 base and J shed 5 bases, with 5 bases lying between them. Germline V gene sequence: CDR1 SGHTA, CDR2 FQGTGA. The length of the CDR3 is 13 residues. In DNA form, the CDR3 reads TGTGCCAGCAGCTTAATATTTACCGGGGAGCTGTTTTTT. Translated: CASSLIFTGELFF.

This clonotype was seen repeatedly, ten times or more. The chain joins TRBV4-1 to TRBJ2-6; 9 bases fit TRBD1. J lost 0 bases, V lost 4 bases, and 10 bases had no gene match. Germline assignment: CDR1 MGHRA and CDR2 YSYEKL. The CDR3 sequence is 19 residues long. The CDR3 is CASSRTGTGPLSGANVLTF. The CDR3 coding sequence is TGCGCCAGCAGCCGCACCGGGACAGGGCCACTCTCTGGGGCCAACGTCCTGACTTTC.

Many counts were recorded for this clonotype. This chain uses TRBV7-9 with TRBJ2-3, with D hard to call. Trimming stripped 2 bases from V and 6 bases from J, with 18 bases between. The germline V gene has CDR1 SEHNR and CDR2 FQNEAQ (reference sequence). This CDR3 spans 16 amino acids. CDR3 bases: TGTGCCAGCAGCTTATGGTTGTCCAACAAAGGCGATACGCAGTATTTT. Its protein is CASSLWLSNKGDTQYF.

This clonotype came up a few times. The chain joins TRBV5-1 to TRBJ2-5; D is undetermined. The V gene lost 0 bases and the J gene lost 5 bases, with 11 bases spanning the gap. The CDR3 loop spans 14 amino acids. CDR1 is SGHRS and CDR2 is YFSETQ in the germline V gene. This CDR3 is CASSLGHQEETQYF. The CDR3 bases are TGCGCCAGCAGCTTGGGGCACCAGGAGGAGACCCAGTACTTC.

The chain is built from TRBV6-2 or TRBV6-3 and TRBJ2-2; TRBD2 matches 10 bases. Germline CDR1 is MNHEY and CDR2 is SVGEGT. The CDR3 length is 18 residues. After removal of 5 bases from V and 7 bases from J, the junction contained 16 bases not matched to a gene. The CDR3 DNA sequence: TGTGCCAGCAGTCTTCCAACTGTCAGCGGGAGGGCCGACGGGGAGCTGTTTTTT. This sequence encodes CASSLPTVSGRADGELFF.

This clonotype was detected ten times or more. This rearrangement joins TRBV28 to TRBJ1-2; 7 nucleotides agree with TRBD1. Germline V gene data show CDR1 as MDHEN and CDR2 as SYDVKM. The CDR3 totals 14 residues. V lost 7 bases and J lost 6; bases outside the gene matches: 11. Here the CDR3 reads CASNSVGTADGYTF. The CDR3 DNA reads TGTGCCAGCAACTCCGTCGGGACAGCAGATGGCTACACCTTC.

This clonotype was detected ten times or more. The CDR3 is CASSLTGAETQYF. The CDR3 nucleotides read TGTGCCAGCAGCCTAACAGGGGCCGAGACCCAGTACTTC. The chain carries TRBV7-2 and TRBJ2-5, with 7 nucleotides matching TRBD1. The CDR3 covers 13 residues. J lost 5 bases, V lost 5 bases, and 5 bases had no gene match. Per germline, CDR1 SGHTA and CDR2 FQGNSA.